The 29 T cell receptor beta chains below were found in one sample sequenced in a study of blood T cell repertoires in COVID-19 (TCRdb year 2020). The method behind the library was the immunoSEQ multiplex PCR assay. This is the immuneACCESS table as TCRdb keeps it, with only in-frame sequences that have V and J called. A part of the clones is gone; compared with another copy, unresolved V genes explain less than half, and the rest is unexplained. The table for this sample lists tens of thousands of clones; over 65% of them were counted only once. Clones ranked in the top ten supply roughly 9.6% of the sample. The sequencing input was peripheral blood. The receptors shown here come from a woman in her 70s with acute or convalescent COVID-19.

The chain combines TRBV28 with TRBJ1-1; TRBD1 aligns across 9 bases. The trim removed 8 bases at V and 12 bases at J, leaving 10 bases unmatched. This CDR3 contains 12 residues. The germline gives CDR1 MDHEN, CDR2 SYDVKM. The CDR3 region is CASSNRDRATFF. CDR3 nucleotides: TGTGCCAGCTCAAACCGGGACAGGGCGACTTTCTTT.

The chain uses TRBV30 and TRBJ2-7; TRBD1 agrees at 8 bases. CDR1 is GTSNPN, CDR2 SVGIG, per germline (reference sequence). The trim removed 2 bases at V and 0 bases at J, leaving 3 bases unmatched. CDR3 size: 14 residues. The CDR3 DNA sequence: TGTGCCTGGAGTACCGGACAGGGCTCCTACGAGCAGTACTTC. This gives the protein CAWSTGQGSYEQYF.

Written as DNA, the CDR3 is TGTGCCAGCTCACCGTGGGACAGGGGAGCTGCTGAGCAGTTCTTC. Protein sequence: CASSPWDRGAAEQFF. The chain employs TRBV18 and TRBJ2-1; 10 bases are shared with TRBD1. V shed 3 bases and J 9 bases; nucleotides not matched to a gene: 8. There are 15 residues in the CDR3. In germline, CDR1 is KGHSH, CDR2 LQKENI. Full variable domain (outside the CDR3, taken from reference TRBV18 and TRBJ2-1): NAGVMQNPRHLVRRRGQEARLRCSPMKGHSHVYWYRQLPEEGLKFMVYLQKENIIDESGMPKERFSAEFPKEGPSILRIQQVVRGDSAAYFCASSPWDRGAAEQFFGPGTRLTVL.

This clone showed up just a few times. Here the CDR3 reads CASSLDRSTSPLHF. CDR3 coding DNA: TGCGCCAGCAGCTTGGACAGGTCCACTTCACCCCTCCACTTT. This sequence joins TRBV5-1 and TRBJ1-6; possible D gene TRBD1, 5 bases. Germline-derived CDR1 and CDR2 are SGHRS and YFSETQ. This CDR3 has 14 amino acids. Trimming took 0 bases from V and 9 from J, leaving 10 bases between them.

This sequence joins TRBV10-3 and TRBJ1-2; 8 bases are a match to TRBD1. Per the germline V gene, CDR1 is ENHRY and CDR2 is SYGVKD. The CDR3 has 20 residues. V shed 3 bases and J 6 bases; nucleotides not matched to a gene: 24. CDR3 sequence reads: CAISDPHFFGQGWAGDGYTF. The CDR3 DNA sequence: TGTGCCATCAGTGACCCCCATTTTTTCGGACAGGGATGGGCCGGGGATGGCTACACCTTC.

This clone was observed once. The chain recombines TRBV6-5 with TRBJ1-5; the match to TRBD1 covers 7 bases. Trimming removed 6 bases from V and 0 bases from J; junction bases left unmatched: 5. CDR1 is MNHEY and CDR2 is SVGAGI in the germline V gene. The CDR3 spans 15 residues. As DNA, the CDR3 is TGTGCCAGCAGACCCGACAGGGCTAGCAATCAGCCCCAGCATTTT. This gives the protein CASRPDRASNQPQHF.

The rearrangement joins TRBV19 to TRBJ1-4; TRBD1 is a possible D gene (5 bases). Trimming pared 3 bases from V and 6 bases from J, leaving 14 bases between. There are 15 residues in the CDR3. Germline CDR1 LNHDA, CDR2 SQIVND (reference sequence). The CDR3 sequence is CASSIGGPVYEKLFF. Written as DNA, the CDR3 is TGTGCCAGTAGTATCGGGGGTCCGGTATATGAAAAACTGTTTTTT.

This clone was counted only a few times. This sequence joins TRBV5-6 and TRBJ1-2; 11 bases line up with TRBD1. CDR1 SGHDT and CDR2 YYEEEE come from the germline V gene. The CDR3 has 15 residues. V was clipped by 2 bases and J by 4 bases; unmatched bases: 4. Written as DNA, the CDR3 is TGTGCCAGCAGCTTCGGGACAGGGGGAAGCTATGGCTACACCTTC. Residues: CASSFGTGGSYGYTF.

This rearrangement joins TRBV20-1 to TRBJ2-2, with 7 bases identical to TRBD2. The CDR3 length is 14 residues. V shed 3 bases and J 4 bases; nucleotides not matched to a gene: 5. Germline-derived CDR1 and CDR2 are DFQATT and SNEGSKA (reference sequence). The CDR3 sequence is CSASRGGGTGELFF. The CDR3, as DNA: TGCAGTGCTAGTAGGGGCGGGGGCACCGGGGAGCTGTTTTTT.

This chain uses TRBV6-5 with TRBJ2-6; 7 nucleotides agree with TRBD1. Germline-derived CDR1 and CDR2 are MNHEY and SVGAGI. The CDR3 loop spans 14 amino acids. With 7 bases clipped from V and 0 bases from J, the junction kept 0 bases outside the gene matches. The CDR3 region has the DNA TGTGCCAGCACAGGGGGCTCTGGGGCCAACGTCCTGACTTTC. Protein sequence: CASTGGSGANVLTF.

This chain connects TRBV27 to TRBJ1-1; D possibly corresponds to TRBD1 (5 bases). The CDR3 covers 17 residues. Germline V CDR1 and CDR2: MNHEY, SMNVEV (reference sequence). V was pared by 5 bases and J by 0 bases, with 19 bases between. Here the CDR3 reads CASSTYHGGSLNTEAFF. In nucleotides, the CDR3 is TGTGCCAGCAGTACTTATCACGGGGGTTCACTGAACACTGAAGCTTTCTTT.

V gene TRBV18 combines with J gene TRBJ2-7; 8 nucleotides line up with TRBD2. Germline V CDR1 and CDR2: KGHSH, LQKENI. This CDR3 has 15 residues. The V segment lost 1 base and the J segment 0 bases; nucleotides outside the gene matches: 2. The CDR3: CASSPQRGSSYEQYF. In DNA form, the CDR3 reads TGTGCCAGCTCACCACAGCGGGGGAGCTCCTACGAGCAGTACTTC.

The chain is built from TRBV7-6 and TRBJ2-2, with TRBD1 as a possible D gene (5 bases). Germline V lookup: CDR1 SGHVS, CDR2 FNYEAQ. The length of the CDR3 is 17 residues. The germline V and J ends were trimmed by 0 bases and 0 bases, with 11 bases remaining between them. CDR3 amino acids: CASSLALGESNTGELFF. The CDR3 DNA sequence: TGTGCCAGCAGCTTAGCGCTAGGGGAATCGAACACCGGGGAGCTGTTTTTT.

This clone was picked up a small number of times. CDR3 nucleotides: TGTGCCAGCTCACTACGGACAGGGCCTCCCTACACTGAAGCTTTCTTT. Translation: CASSLRTGPPYTEAFF. The chain couples TRBV18 to TRBJ1-1; 8 bases agree with TRBD1. Losses at the gene ends were 4 bases for V and 3 bases for J; bases not matched to a gene: 10. The length of the CDR3 is 16 residues. Per germline, CDR1 KGHSH and CDR2 LQKENI.

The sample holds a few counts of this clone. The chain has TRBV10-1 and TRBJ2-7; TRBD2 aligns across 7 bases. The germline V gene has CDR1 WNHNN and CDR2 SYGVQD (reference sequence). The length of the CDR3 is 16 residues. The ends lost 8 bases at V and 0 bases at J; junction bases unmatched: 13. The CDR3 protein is CASHSEGLSSSYEQYF. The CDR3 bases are TGCGCCAGCCATTCCGAGGGACTATCAAGCTCCTACGAGCAGTACTTC.

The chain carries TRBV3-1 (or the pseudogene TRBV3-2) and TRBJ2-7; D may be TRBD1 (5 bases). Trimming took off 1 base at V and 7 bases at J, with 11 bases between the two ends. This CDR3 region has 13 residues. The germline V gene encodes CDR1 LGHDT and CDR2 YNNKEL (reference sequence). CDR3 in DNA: TGTGCCAGCAGCCAAGCAGGGCTGCGGGAGCAGTACTTC. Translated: CASSQAGLREQYF.

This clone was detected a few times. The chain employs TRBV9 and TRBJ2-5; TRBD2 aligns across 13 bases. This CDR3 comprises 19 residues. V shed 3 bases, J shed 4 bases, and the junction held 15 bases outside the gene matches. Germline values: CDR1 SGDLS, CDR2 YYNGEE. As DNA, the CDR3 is TGTGCCAGCAGCGCCTCACTAGCGGGGGGGTCAGGGGTAGCAGAGACCCAGTACTTC. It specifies CASSASLAGGSGVAETQYF.

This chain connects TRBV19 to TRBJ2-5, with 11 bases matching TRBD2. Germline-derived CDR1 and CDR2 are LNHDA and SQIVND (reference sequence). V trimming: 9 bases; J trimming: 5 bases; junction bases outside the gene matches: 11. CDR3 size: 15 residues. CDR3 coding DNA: TGTGCCAGCAGGGTTTCCATAGCGGGAGGGGAGACCCAGTACTTC. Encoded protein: CASRVSIAGGETQYF.

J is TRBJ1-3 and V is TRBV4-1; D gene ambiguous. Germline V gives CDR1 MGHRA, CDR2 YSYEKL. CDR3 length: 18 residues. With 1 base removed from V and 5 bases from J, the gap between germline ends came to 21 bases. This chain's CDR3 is CASSQGRPLGRVRNTIYF. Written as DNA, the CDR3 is TGCGCCAGCAGCCAAGGAAGGCCTCTTGGGAGAGTGAGAAACACCATATATTTT.

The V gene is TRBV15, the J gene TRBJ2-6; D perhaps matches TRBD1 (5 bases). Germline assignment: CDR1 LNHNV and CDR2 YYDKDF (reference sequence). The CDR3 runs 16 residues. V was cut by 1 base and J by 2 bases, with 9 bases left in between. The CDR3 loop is CATSRGTGTGANVLTF. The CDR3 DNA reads TGTGCCACCAGCAGAGGAACAGGAACTGGGGCCAACGTCCTGACTTTC. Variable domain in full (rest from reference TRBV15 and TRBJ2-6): DAMVIQNPRYQVTQFGKPVTLSCSQTLNHNVMYWYQQKSSQAPKLLFHYYDKDFNNEADTPDNFQSRRPNTSFCFLDIRSPGLGDTAMYLCATSRGTGTGANVLTFGAGSRLTVL.

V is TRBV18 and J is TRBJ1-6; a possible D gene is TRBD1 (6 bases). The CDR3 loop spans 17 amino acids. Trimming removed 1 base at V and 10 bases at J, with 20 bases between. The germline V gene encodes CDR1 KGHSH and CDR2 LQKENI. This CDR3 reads CASSPLNHGGRGSPLHF. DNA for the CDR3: TGTGCCAGCTCACCACTTAATCACGGGGGGCGAGGGTCACCCCTCCACTTT.

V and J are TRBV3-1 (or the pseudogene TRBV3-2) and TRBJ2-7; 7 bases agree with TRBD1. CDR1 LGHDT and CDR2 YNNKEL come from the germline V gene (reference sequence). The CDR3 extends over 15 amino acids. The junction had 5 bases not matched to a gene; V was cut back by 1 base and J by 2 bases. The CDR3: CASSQGQGGPYEQYF. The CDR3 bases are TGTGCCAGCAGCCAAGGACAGGGCGGTCCCTACGAGCAGTACTTC.

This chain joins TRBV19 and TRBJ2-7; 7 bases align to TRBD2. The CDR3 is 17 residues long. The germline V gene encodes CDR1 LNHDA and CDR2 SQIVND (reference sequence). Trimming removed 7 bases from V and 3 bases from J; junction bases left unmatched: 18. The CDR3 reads CASNVWEARTSNYEQYF. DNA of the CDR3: TGTGCCAGTAACGTCTGGGAAGCTAGGACTAGTAACTACGAGCAGTACTTC.

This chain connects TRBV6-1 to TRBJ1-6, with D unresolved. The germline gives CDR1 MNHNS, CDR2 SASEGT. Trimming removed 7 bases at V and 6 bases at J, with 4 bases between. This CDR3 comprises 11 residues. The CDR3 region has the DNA TGTGCCAGCAATAGTAATTCACCCCTCCACTTT. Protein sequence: CASNSNSPLHF.

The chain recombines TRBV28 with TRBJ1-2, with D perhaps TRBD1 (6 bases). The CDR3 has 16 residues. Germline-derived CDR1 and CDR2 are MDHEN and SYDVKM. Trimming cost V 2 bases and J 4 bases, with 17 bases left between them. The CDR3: CASSLPGAAGAYGYTF. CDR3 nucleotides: TGTGCCAGCAGTTTACCAGGGGCGGCAGGGGCCTATGGCTACACCTTC.

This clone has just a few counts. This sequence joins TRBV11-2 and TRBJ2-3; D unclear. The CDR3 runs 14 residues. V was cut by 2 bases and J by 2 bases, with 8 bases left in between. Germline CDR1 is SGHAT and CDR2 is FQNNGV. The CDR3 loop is CASSLLGSTDTQYF. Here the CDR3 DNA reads TGTGCCAGCAGCTTACTGGGCTCCACAGATACGCAGTATTTT. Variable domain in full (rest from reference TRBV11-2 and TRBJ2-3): EAGVAQSPRYKIIEKRQSVAFWCNPISGHATLYWYQQILGQGPKLLIQFQNNGVVDDSQLPKDRFSAERLKGVDSTLKIQPAKLEDSAVYLCASSLLGSTDTQYFGPGTRLTVL.

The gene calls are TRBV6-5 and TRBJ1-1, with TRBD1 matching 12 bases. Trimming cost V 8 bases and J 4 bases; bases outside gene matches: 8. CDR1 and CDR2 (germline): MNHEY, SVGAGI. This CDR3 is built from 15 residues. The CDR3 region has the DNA TGTGCCAGCTCGGGACAGGGGGCCGCAGGCACTGAAGCTTTCTTT. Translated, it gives CASSGQGAAGTEAFF.

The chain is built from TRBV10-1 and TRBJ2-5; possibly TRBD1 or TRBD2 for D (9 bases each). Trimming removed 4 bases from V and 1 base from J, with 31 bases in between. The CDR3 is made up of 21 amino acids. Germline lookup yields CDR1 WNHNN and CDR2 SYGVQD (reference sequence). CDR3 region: CASSGWTGVSRGLAFQETQYF. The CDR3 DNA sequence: TGCGCCAGCAGTGGGTGGACAGGGGTCTCTCGAGGACTAGCGTTCCAAGAGACCCAGTACTTC.

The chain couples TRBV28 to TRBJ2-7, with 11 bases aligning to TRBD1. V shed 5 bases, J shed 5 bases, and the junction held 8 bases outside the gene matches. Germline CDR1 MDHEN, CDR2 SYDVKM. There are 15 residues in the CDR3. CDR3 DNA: TGTGCCAGCAGTACCCCAGGACAGGGGGCCAACGAGCAGTACTTC. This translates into CASSTPGQGANEQYF.